This T cell receptor beta chain was sequenced for a study of T cell repertoires in cytomegalovirus infection. Broader study findings: Dominating the ex vivo response were TCR beta clonotypes that were CMV-specific and HLA-C-restricted.

The CDR3 consists of 14 residues. Looked up from germline, CDR1 is SGHTA and CDR2 is FQGNSA. V was cut by 5 bases and J by 5 bases, with 12 bases left in between. TCRdb re-called the reads through MiXCR, storing one row per CDR3 protein. The sample consists of fewer than 650,000 distinct CDR3 sequences, 40% of them appearing once. On this clonotype: Its specificity is not known.

The receptor's source is a human donor in good health (CMV status not recorded). Some clones in this sample may be carry-over from other donors' samples. The sequenced sample was cultured PBMCs, obtained from culture after CMV antigen stimulation. The chain joins TRBV7-2 to TRBJ2-2; the D is unclear. The CDR3 spells CASSPKSPTGELFF. In nucleotides, the CDR3 is TGTGCCAGCAGCCCCAAGAGCCCGACCGGGGAGCTGTTTTTT.